This T cell receptor beta chain was found in a study of cytomegalovirus exposure and HLA in healthy donors. This CDR3 is built from 18 residues. The V segment lost 7 bases and the J segment 5 bases; nucleotides outside the gene matches: 23. Germline CDR1 is MDHEN and CDR2 is SYDVKM. The PCR made use of 60 Vbeta and 13 Jbeta primers. The assay was immunoSEQ multiplex PCR, and TCRdb's table has in-frame clones only and misses some. This sample has under 200,000 clones, with around 83% found just once. Sequencing input: PBMCs. The genes are TRBV28 and TRBJ2-7; 7 bases map to TRBD2. The receptor comes from a male donor in good health and CMV-seropositive. This chain's CDR3 is CASTPPSGAGSYAHEQYF. The DNA of the CDR3 is TGTGCCAGCACCCCGCCTAGTGGAGCGGGGAGCTATGCACACGAGCAGTACTTC.